This T cell receptor beta chain was documented in a study of OX40 agonist ivuxolimab in advanced cancers. Turning to the study itself: Three partial responders included one hepatocellular carcinoma patient and two cutaneous melanoma patients. Findings and caveats of the study: CD8+ T cells averaged more expanded clones than CD4+.

Sequenced by immunoSEQ multiplex PCR; TCRdb stores in-frame clones only, minus some. The top ten hold 11% to 15% of the sample, which has tens of thousands of clones, approximately 88% seen once. To note about this clone: As yet, its antigen is unknown.

This CDR3 spans 12 amino acids. V gave up 3 bases and J gave up 14 bases, with 19 bases separating them. CDR1 and CDR2 from the germline V gene are GTSNPN and SVGIG (reference sequence). The sample consisted of CD4+ or CD8+ T cells sorted from blood, taken in a trial of the OX40 agonist ivuxolimab. This rearrangement joins TRBV30 to TRBJ1-1; the D gene is possibly TRBD1 (5 bases). The receptor comes from an adult with an advanced solid tumor such as melanoma, head and neck, liver or kidney cancer. The CDR3 DNA is TGTGCCTGGAGCGAAAGGAGGGGTCAAAGGTTCTTT. It translates to CAWSERRGQRFF.